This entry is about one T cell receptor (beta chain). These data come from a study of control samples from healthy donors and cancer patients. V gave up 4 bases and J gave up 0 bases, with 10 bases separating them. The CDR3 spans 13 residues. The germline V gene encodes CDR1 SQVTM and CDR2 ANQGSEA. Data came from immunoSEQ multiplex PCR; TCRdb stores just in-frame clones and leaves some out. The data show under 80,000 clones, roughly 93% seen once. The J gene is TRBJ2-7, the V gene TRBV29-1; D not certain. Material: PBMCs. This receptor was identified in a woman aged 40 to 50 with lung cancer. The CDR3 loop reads CSVVVPSSYEQYF. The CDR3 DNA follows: TGCAGCGTTGTTGTCCCTAGCTCCTACGAGCAGTACTTC.